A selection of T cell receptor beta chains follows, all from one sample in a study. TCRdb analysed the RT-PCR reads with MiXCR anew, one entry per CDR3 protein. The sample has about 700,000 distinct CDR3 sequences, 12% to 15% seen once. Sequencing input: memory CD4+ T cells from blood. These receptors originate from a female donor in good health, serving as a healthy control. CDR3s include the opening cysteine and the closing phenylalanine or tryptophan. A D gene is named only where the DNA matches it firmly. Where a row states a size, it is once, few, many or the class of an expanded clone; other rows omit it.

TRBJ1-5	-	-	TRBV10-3	CAISEAALTSPQHF	TGTGCCATCAGTGAGGCAGCGCTAACTTCGCCCCAGCATTTT
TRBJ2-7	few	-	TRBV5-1	CASSLGVEEQYF	TGCGCCAGCAGCTTGGGTGTCGAAGAGCAGTACTTC
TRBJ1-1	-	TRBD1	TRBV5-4	CASSSRVGGTGGTEAFF	TGTGCCAGCAGCTCCCGGGTTGGGGGGACAGGAGGCACTGAAGCTTTCTTT
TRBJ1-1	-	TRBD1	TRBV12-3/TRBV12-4	CASTPTGRGTEAFF	TGTGCCAGCACCCCGACAGGGCGGGGCACTGAAGCTTTCTTT
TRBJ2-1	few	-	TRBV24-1	CATSDLGTADNSYNEQFF	TGTGCCACCAGTGATTTAGGAACGGCTGACAATTCCTACAATGAGCAGTTCTTC
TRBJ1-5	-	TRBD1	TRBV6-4	CASRGGQNQPQHF	TGTGCCAGCAGGGGGGGACAGAATCAGCCCCAGCATTTT
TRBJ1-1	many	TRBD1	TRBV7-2	CASSFMTGATAFF	TGTGCCAGCAGCTTCATGACAGGGGCTACAGCTTTCTTT
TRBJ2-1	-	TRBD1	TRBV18	CASSQGQEINEQFF	TGTGCCAGCTCACAGGGACAGGAGATCAATGAGCAGTTCTTC
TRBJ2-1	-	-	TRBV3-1	CASSRWRAGPNEQFF	TGTGCCAGCAGCAGATGGAGGGCGGGGCCGAATGAGCAGTTCTTC
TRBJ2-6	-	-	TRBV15	CAASGFGANVLTF	TGTGCCGCCTCGGGTTTTGGGGCCAACGTCCTGACTTTC
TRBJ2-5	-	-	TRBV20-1	CSDRDPDGTGETQYF	TGCAGTGATAGAGATCCGGACGGGACGGGGGAGACCCAGTACTTC
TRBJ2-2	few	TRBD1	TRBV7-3	CATKGGTGFGELFF	TGTGCCACAAAGGGCGGGACAGGGTTCGGGGAGCTGTTTTTT
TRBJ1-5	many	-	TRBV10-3	CAISEGYSNQPQHF	TGTGCCATCAGTGAGGGCTATAGCAATCAGCCCCAGCATTTT
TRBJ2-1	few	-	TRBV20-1	CSADALNEQFF	TGCAGTGCTGATGCCCTTAATGAGCAGTTCTTC
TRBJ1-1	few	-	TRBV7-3	CASSLNGVMNTEAFF	TGTGCCAGCAGCTTAAATGGCGTGATGAACACTGAAGCTTTCTTT
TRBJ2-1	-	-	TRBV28	CASGTWDLNVQFF	TGTGCCAGCGGAACATGGGACCTCAATGTGCAGTTCTTC
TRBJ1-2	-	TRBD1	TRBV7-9	CASSSGQGAIDYGYTF	TGTGCCAGCAGCTCCGGACAGGGGGCGATTGACTATGGCTACACCTTC
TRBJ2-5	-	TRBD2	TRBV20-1	CSARLAGGQWETQYF	TGCAGTGCTAGGCTAGCGGGAGGGCAGTGGGAGACCCAGTACTTC